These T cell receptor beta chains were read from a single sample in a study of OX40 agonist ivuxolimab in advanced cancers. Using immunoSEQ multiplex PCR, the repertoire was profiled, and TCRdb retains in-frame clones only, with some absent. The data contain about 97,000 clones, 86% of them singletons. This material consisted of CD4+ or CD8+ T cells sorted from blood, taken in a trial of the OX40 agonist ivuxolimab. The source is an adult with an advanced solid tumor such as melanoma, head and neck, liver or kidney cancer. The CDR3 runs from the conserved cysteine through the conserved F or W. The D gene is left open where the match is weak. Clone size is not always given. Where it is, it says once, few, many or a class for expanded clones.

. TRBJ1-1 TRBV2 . TGTGCCAGCAGTGAAGTAGGGCCCGGTGCTGAAGCTTTCTTT CASSEVGPGAEAFF
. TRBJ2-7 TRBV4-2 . TGTGCCAGCAGCCAAGATCAGGGTTACGGAACCTACGAGCAGTACTTC CASSQDQGYGTYEQYF
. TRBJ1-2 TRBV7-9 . TGTGCCAGCGGTCGGTTTGGACTGACTGGCTACACCTTC CASGRFGLTGYTF
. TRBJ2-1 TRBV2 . TGTGCCAGCAGCGGGTTTAATGAGCAGTTCTTC CASSGFNEQFF
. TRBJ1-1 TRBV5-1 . TGCGCCAGCAGAGAGAGCTCGAACACTGAAGCTTTCTTT CASRESSNTEAFF
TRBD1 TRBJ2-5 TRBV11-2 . TGTGCCAGCAGCTTAGGGGGGACAGGCCCACAAGAGACCCAGTACTTC CASSLGGTGPQETQYF
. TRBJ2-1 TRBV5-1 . TGCGCCAGCAGCTTGTATACTAGTTTAAATGAGCAGTTCTTC CASSLYTSLNEQFF
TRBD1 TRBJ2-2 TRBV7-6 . TGTGCCAGCAGCCCGGGACAGGGAGGAACCGGGGAGCTGTTTTTT CASSPGQGGTGELFF
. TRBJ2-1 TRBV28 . TGTGCCAGCAGGACCGTGGGATCCTACAATGAGCAGTTCTTC CASRTVGSYNEQFF
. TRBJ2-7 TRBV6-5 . TGTGCCAGCAGTTATGCGTACTCCTACGAGCAGTACTTC CASSYAYSYEQYF
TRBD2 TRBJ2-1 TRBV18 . TGTGCCAGCTCACCATTCACCAGCGGGAGATCGCGGAATGAGCAGTTCTTC CASSPFTSGRSRNEQFF
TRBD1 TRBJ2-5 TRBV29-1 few TGCAGCGCTTCGGGGACAGGGCATTCCGAAGAGACCCAGTACTTC CSASGTGHSEETQYF
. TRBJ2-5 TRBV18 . TGTGCCAGCTCACCACAGGCCACACCGGAGACCCAGTACTTC CASSPQATPETQYF
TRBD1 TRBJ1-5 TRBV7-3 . TGTGCCAGCAGCATACAGGGGGCAGGACAGCCCCAGCATTTT CASSIQGAGQPQHF
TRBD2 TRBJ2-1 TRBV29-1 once TGCAGCGTTCAAAGGGGTAGGGCGGGAGAACAGGAGCAGTTCTTC CSVQRGRAGEQEQFF
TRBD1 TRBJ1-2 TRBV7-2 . TGTGCCAGCAGCTCTATTACAGGGGGCCTAAGTCTCGGCTACACCTTC CASSSITGGLSLGYTF
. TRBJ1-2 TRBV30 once TGTGCTACTGCCCCAGGGGCCTGGGCTGGCTACACCTTC CATAPGAWAGYTF
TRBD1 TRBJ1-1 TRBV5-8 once TGTGCCAGCAGCAACTACAGGGGGCGGACTGAAGCTTTCTTT CASSNYRGRTEAFF
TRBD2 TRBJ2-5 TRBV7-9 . TGTGCCAGCGGAGGACTAGCGGGAGTGTCAGAGACCCAGTACTTC CASGGLAGVSETQYF
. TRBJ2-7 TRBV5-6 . TGTGCCAGCAGCTTGGAACAGACCTACGAGCAGTACTTC CASSLEQTYEQYF
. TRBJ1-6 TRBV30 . TGTGCCTGGAGTGCGGAGTTGTATTCACCCCTCCACTTT CAWSAELYSPLHF
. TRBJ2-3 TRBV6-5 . TGTGCCAGCAGAAACACAGGGGGGGGTGCAGATACGCAGTATTTT CASRNTGGGADTQYF
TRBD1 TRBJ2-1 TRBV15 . TGTGCCACCAGCAGAGGGACAGGGGAGTTCAGGGATGAGCAGTTCTTC CATSRGTGEFRDEQFF